This is a list of T cell receptor beta chains from one sample in a study of blood T cell repertoires in COVID-19. The table came from immunoSEQ multiplex PCR; TCRdb's copy has only in-frame clones and leaves some out. The sample has approximately 160,000 clones; roughly 84% are singletons. The source material was peripheral blood. These receptors all stem from a man aged 60 to 69 who had recovered from COVID-19. CDR3s include the opening cysteine and the closing phenylalanine or tryptophan. Each record gives: J gene, V gene, CDR3 protein.

TRBJ2-7 TRBV3-1/TRBV3-2 CASRPGQGIHEQYF
TRBJ1-2 TRBV4-2 CASSHTGQGGYGYTF
TRBJ2-7 TRBV6-1 CASSEALSPRAEQYF
TRBJ1-1 TRBV5-5 CASSFSGATEAFF
TRBJ1-4 TRBV2 CASRDSQNEKLFF
TRBJ1-1 TRBV6-4 CASRTDTTGSTEAFF
TRBJ2-1 TRBV7-2 CASSLGRETEQFF
TRBJ2-7 TRBV18 CASSPGQGLYEQYF
TRBJ1-2 TRBV10-3 CAISTDGGGAYGYTF
TRBJ2-4 TRBV7-2 CASSPFLAGEGYIQYF
TRBJ1-1 TRBV4-3 CASSQDGPQTEAFF
TRBJ2-3 TRBV7-2 CASSRGVFSGSTDTQYF
TRBJ2-1 TRBV30 CAWSVRGRSSYNEQFF
TRBJ2-5 TRBV7-2 CASSFNSGGRGETQYF
TRBJ2-1 TRBV25-1 CASSELGLGGWDEQFF
TRBJ1-4 TRBV30 CAYEGSGATNEKLFF
TRBJ1-2 TRBV30 CAWIMTANYGYTF
TRBJ1-1 TRBV6-5 CASTLTGATEAFF
TRBJ2-1 TRBV18 CASASGDGNEQFF
TRBJ1-1 TRBV5-5 CASSLYSNTEAFF
TRBJ2-3 TRBV2 CASSALPTGGTDTQYF
TRBJ2-5 TRBV11-2 CASSFSGRRGGVQETQYF
TRBJ2-1 TRBV12-5 CASGLVMGQGQNEQFF
TRBJ2-3 TRBV19 CASMRAASTDTQYF
TRBJ1-2 TRBV19 CASSIGGPAAYGYTF
TRBJ2-5 TRBV14 CASSQGQGGEETQYF
TRBJ2-7 TRBV19 CASSEDRATYEQYF
TRBJ2-3 TRBV4-1 CASSQGDRTTDTQYF
TRBJ1-2 TRBV5-8 CASIDRTGAYGYTF
TRBJ1-3 TRBV24-1 CATSDPGGATGNTIYF
TRBJ2-1 TRBV24-1 CATSGRLAGGLSYNEQFF
TRBJ2-5 TRBV11-2 CASSLMRGEGETQYF
TRBJ1-6 TRBV5-1 CASSPQGTVGSPLHF
TRBJ1-2 TRBV5-1 CASSPQDRSYGYTF
TRBJ2-4 TRBV21-1 CASSKDRSDRTYRLAKNIQYF